The rows below give T cell receptor beta chains drawn from one sample of a study of OX40 agonist ivuxolimab in advanced cancers. Assay: immunoSEQ multiplex PCR; the TCRdb copy retains only in-frame clones and omits some. This table holds fewer than 95,000 clones, roughly 85% found once. The sequenced sample was CD4+ or CD8+ T cells sorted from blood, obtained in a trial of the OX40 agonist ivuxolimab. These receptors originate from an adult with an advanced solid tumor such as melanoma, head and neck, liver or kidney cancer. Each CDR3 is given with its conserved first and last residue. Fields, in order: V gene, clone size, D gene, J gene, CDR3 protein. A D gene is named only where the DNA matches it firmly. Size is omitted from some rows. Given values are once, few, many or a class for expanded clones.

TRBV28	-	-	TRBJ2-7	CASSERAKEQYF
TRBV11-2	-	TRBD1	TRBJ2-1	CASSVTGVRGEQFF
TRBV5-8	-	TRBD1	TRBJ2-1	CASSLEWTGIRNEQFF
TRBV7-2	-	-	TRBJ2-1	CASSLVDEQFF
TRBV9	-	-	TRBJ1-5	CASSVGGLDQPQHF
TRBV9	-	TRBD2	TRBJ2-1	CASSPRTSGGLYNEQFF
TRBV6-5	few	TRBD1	TRBJ1-1	CASSYSSSGGNTEAFF
TRBV4-3	few	-	TRBJ1-2	CASSQGEGYGYTF
TRBV7-9	once	-	TRBJ1-4	CATGPATNEKLFF
TRBV19	-	-	TRBJ2-3	CASGGPGGGSLGTQYF
TRBV5-1	-	-	TRBJ2-5	CASRKGVPSETQYF
TRBV19	-	-	TRBJ2-2	CASSIGLVVTGELFF
TRBV10-3	once	TRBD1	TRBJ2-1	CAISGTGGTNEQFF
TRBV5-1	-	TRBD1	TRBJ1-1	CASSLRQGAGTEAFF
TRBV7-9	-	-	TRBJ1-3	CAWRPASGNTIYF
TRBV7-7	-	-	TRBJ2-1	CASSLAGGGASYNEQFF
TRBV27	-	-	TRBJ2-1	CASGRQERTEQFF
TRBV7-9	-	-	TRBJ1-1	CASNQGYTEAFF
TRBV27	-	-	TRBJ2-7	CASSLSWVIGDEQYF
TRBV7-6	few	TRBD1	TRBJ1-2	CASSLVSPSPTGVEGYTF
TRBV6-5	-	-	TRBJ1-4	CASSYSLEGDSELFF
TRBV4-2	once	-	TRBJ2-3	CASSQDRAGHTDTQYF
TRBV7-2	-	-	TRBJ2-7	CASSPRDRNSYEQYF
TRBV18	-	-	TRBJ2-7	CASSPTDYEQYF
TRBV30	-	-	TRBJ1-5	CAWSVLRNQPQHF
TRBV9	-	-	TRBJ1-3	CASSVAITDSGNTIYF
TRBV11-2	-	TRBD1	TRBJ1-6	CASSNRRGPGSPLHF
TRBV9	-	-	TRBJ2-5	CASSVFTSETQYF
TRBV18	-	-	TRBJ2-7	CASSPPGMSYEQYF
TRBV5-5	-	-	TRBJ2-7	CASSLSLSAGSYEQYF
TRBV5-1	-	-	TRBJ1-2	CASSESNYGYTF
TRBV7-2	-	TRBD1	TRBJ2-7	CASSFAGQGSYEQYF
TRBV11-2	once	-	TRBJ2-7	CASSLDPSFSVYEQYF
TRBV7-9	-	-	TRBJ1-6	CASSIGQSNSPLHF
TRBV7-2	-	TRBD2	TRBJ2-3	CASSPGIAGVPPGTDTQYF
TRBV10-3	few	-	TRBJ1-3	CAIRTVLGNTIYF
TRBV10-2	-	-	TRBJ1-2	CASSPLAGLGGYGYTF
TRBV19	-	TRBD2	TRBJ2-2	CASTKGGTSVYTGELFF
TRBV14	-	-	TRBJ2-3	CASTQTSTRPDTQYF
TRBV30	-	TRBD1	TRBJ1-6	CAWSKGQYNSPLHF
TRBV6-5	-	-	TRBJ2-7	CASSTKAGTEQYF
TRBV5-1	once	-	TRBJ1-5	CASSLDRLQGQPQHF
TRBV6-6	-	-	TRBJ1-1	CASKFGLMNTEAFF
TRBV2	once	-	TRBJ2-7	CASSDTPSIYEQYF
TRBV7-8	-	-	TRBJ1-1	CASSSGAWNTEAFF
TRBV7-9	-	TRBD1	TRBJ1-1	CASSDGQAFMGNTEAFF
TRBV30	-	-	TRBJ1-2	CAWSSQGGYGYTF
TRBV2	once	TRBD1	TRBJ2-1	CASSPRTGGYNEQFF
TRBV2	-	-	TRBJ2-2	CASISDPSAGELFF
TRBV6-1	-	-	TRBJ1-2	CASSERGRHTNYGYTF
TRBV5-5	few	TRBD1	TRBJ1-5	CASSLSTGASNQPQHF
TRBV5-1	-	-	TRBJ2-3	CASSFAAPSDTQYF
TRBV7-2	-	-	TRBJ1-2	CASSQGPGTPNYGYTF
TRBV2	-	TRBD2	TRBJ2-1	CASSPRSSGGWNEQFF
TRBV19	-	-	TRBJ2-2	CASKKDPNTGELFF
TRBV9	-	-	TRBJ1-5	CASSLGGAGMIGFNQPQHF
TRBV5-1	-	-	TRBJ1-3	CASSLGAGNTIYF
TRBV4-3	-	-	TRBJ1-6	CASSQDSRGWNSPLHF
TRBV28	-	-	TRBJ2-2	CASSLGTNTGELFF